This TCR beta chain stems from a study of blood T cell repertoires in COVID-19 (dated by TCRdb to 2019 to 2021). In terms of the full investigation: Samples covering the acute and convalescent phases of COVID-19 were provided by collaborators in the United States, Italy and Spain. Samples were obtained from the ongoing ImmuneRACE study (first 160 participants) and from some 1,300 subjects provided by 6 global collaborators. Where available, HLA class I and class II types were taken from metadata supplied by the sample provider and were not determined by assay-based typing. The material from the prospective study consisted of cDNA or gDNA derived from T cells, B-cell-depleted T cells, or PBMCs. Deeply sampled blood TCRbeta repertoires from subjects exposed to, actively infected with, or recovered from COVID-19 were included in the dataset. A de-identified subject ID, COVID-19 status, age in years and sex were almost always included in the sample metadata. The repertoires were released in a freely available public database meant as a resource for research on the immune response to SARS-CoV-2. The full study reports these points: The amount of clinical and demographic metadata varied by source and participant and was provided uncurated.

CDR1 and CDR2 are read off the germline V gene (reference sequence) as SGHKS and YYEKEE. Including cysteine and phenylalanine, the CDR3 has 14 amino acids. Solely the CDR3 DNA is kept, with 42 bases framed from the first base. At the junction V is shortened by 2 bases and J by 4 bases, with 12 bases in between. TCRbeta CDR3 regions were amplified from genomic DNA by means of the immunoSEQ Assay, a bias-controlled multiplex PCR. As for the authors' bioinformatics: The number of nucleated cells in each sample was estimated by amplification of reference gene primers within the assay. Sequence reads were collapsed and filtered to measure the absolute abundance of every unique TCRbeta CDR3 rearrangement. For each sample, productive Simpson clonality was calculated as the square root of Simpson's diversity index over productive rearrangements. The immuneACCESS repertoire file appears here via TCRdb, limited to in-frame rearrangements. These files lack a portion of the clones; in checked studies, under half of the deficit traces to unresolved V genes, and the cause of the others is not known. Clone size and the V and J calls come from that table; the DNA yielded D and trimming. The sample table shows more than 95,000 clones, and roughly nine tenths are seen once. The top ten clonotypes cover roughly 6% of the sample.

Whole blood was collected in K2EDTA tubes by collaborating institutions according to the institutions' own protocols. For TCRbeta analysis, collaborators shipped samples as frozen whole blood, isolated PBMCs, or DNA extracted from either of those sample types. Comment on this clone: The antigen this receptor binds is unknown. Base-call qualities are not available, and no considerably larger clone is one nucleotide away.

Sequenced input: peripheral blood. The receptor comes from a human donor in a cohort sampled during active COVID-19. Recombination connected TRBV5-5 to TRBJ1-1; possibly the D gene is TRBD1, per 5 matching bases. The CDR3 corresponds to CASSFTQGPTEAFF. The DNA sequence reads TGTGCCAGCAGCTTTACCCAGGGTCCCACTGAAGCTTTCTTT. Extended through the reference TRBV5-5 and TRBJ1-1 proteins, this CDR3 yields the full variable domain: DAGVTQSPTHLIKTRGQQVTLRCSPISGHKSVSWYQQVLGQGPQFIFQYYEKEERGRGNFPDRFSARQFPNYSSELNVNALLLGDSALYLCASSFTQGPTEAFFGQGTRLTVV.